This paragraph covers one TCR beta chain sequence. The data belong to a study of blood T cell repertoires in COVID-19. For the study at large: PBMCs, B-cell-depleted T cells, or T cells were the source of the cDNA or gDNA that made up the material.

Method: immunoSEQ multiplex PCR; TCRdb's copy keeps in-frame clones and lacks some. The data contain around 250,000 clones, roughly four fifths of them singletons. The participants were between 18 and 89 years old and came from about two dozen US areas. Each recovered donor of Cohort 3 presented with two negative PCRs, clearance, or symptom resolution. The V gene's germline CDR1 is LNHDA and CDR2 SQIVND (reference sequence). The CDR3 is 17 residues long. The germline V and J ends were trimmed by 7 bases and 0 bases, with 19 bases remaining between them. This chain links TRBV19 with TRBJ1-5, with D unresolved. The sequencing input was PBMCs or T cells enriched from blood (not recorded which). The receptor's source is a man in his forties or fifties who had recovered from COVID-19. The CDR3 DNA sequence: TGTGCCAGTACCCTAGACGGAGCTCTTTATAGCAATCAGCCCCAGCATTTT. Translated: CASTLDGALYSNQPQHF.